This is a list of T cell receptor beta chains from one sample in a study of Ad26.COV2.S vaccination and SARS-CoV-2 variants. Profiled with immunoSEQ multiplex PCR; TCRdb holds only in-frame clones, not every one. The sample yields 450,000 to 550,000 clones, about nine tenths seen once. The specimen comprised peripheral blood, sampled in a trial of Ad26.COV2.S vaccine versus placebo. These TCRs come from a person between 18 and 65 years old who received the Ad26.COV2.S COVID-19 vaccine or a placebo. The CDR3 runs from the conserved cysteine through the conserved F or W. The order of the fields is CDR3 DNA, CDR3 protein, D gene, V gene, J gene. A D gene is named only where the DNA matches it firmly.

TGTGCCATCAGTGAGGAGACAGGGTGGGGTGAAGCTTTCTTT	CAISEETGWGEAFF	TRBD1	TRBV10-3	TRBJ1-1
TGCGCCAGCAGTCCCCGGGACAGGGCGTACGAGCAGTACTTC	CASSPRDRAYEQYF	TRBD1	TRBV5-1	TRBJ2-7
TGTGCCAGCAGTGAGGGCGGGAGGGCGGTAGATACGCAGTATTTT	CASSEGGRAVDTQYF	TRBD2	TRBV2	TRBJ2-3
TGTGCCAGCAGCTTACCGGACAGAGGGGGCGCGACCGGGGAGCTGTTTTTT	CASSLPDRGGATGELFF	TRBD1	TRBV7-3	TRBJ2-2
TGTGCCAGCAGTTTATTGCCCCGAGAGGCTTTCTTT	CASSLLPREAFF	NA	TRBV28	TRBJ1-1
TGTGCTAGTGGCCCTTCTCATAGCGGGGGAGCCGCGGATGAGCAGTTCTTC	CASGPSHSGGAADEQFF	TRBD2	TRBV12-5	TRBJ2-1
TGTGCCAGCAGCGTGGATGGATTTGGAAACACCATATATTTT	CASSVDGFGNTIYF	NA	TRBV9	TRBJ1-3
TGTGCCAGCAGCAAGTCGATTAATGAGCAGTTCTTC	CASSKSINEQFF	NA	TRBV6-5	TRBJ2-1
TGTGCCAGAAGCTTTCCCTCGCGGGAGTGCTCCTACGAGCAGTACTTC	CARSFPSRECSYEQYF	TRBD2	TRBV5-3	TRBJ2-7
TGCGCCAGCAGCCAAGCTCTAGCGCCCTACAATGAGCAGTTCTTC	CASSQALAPYNEQFF	NA	TRBV4-1	TRBJ2-1
TGCGCCAGCAGCTCTTCGCCCCAGGAAAACACCATATATTTT	CASSSSPQENTIYF	NA	TRBV5-1	TRBJ1-3
TGTGCCAGCAGTTACTCGGACCTCACAGATACGCAGTATTTT	CASSYSDLTDTQYF	NA	TRBV6-2/TRBV6-3	TRBJ2-3
TGTGCCAGCAGCGTGACTAGCGGGACAGATACGCAGTATTTT	CASSVTSGTDTQYF	TRBD2	TRBV9	TRBJ2-3
TGTGCCACCGGGAGGGGCGGGGGGTACACAGATACGCAGTATTTT	CATGRGGGYTDTQYF	TRBD2	TRBV15	TRBJ2-3